A single sample is the source of the 31 T cell receptor beta chains below, sequenced in a study of beta chain features in type 1 diabetes. General study findings and limits: All four CD4+ subsets of Type 1 diabetes patients contained TCRB CDR3s that were moderately but significantly shorter.

The whole isolated RNA underwent reverse transcription, so sequencing captured expressed TCRB transcripts. TCRdb's copy holds only in-frame clones and misses some; the assay was immunoSEQ multiplex PCR. The sample has under 70,000 clones, approximately 60% seen once; the top ten hold around 0.29%. Their recognized antigens are unknown. The specimen was stem cell memory CD4+ T cells from blood. The receptors originated from a woman aged 25 to 45 with type 1 diabetes.

The V gene is TRBV7-2, the J gene TRBJ2-7; 8 nucleotides align to TRBD1. The germline V gene encodes CDR1 SGHTA and CDR2 FQGNSA. This CDR3 has 13 amino acids. V was pared by 6 bases and J by 2 bases, with 3 bases of the junction left unmatched. CDR3 nucleotides: TGTGCCAGCAGGTGGACAGGGACCTACGAGCAGTACTTC. It yields the protein CASRWTGTYEQYF.

The chain has TRBV6-6 and TRBJ1-4, with D perhaps TRBD1 (5 bases). This CDR3 comprises 15 residues. Germline values: CDR1 MNHNY, CDR2 SVGAGI (reference sequence). V was pared by 6 bases and J by 6 bases, with 17 bases between. The CDR3 here is CASSRQGGIDEKLFF. The DNA for the CDR3 is TGTGCCAGCAGCCGCCAGGGAGGGATCGATGAAAAACTGTTTTTT.

The CDR3 spells CASSVYRGGNTGELFF. The DNA for the CDR3 is TGTGCCAGCAGCGTTTACAGGGGAGGGAACACCGGGGAGCTGTTTTTT. The rearrangement uses TRBV5-4 and TRBJ2-2; tentatively, D is TRBD1 (7 bases). The CDR3 has 16 residues. The germline V gene has CDR1 SGHNT and CDR2 YYREEE (reference sequence). The V gene lost 4 bases and the J gene lost 1 base, with 14 bases spanning the gap.

The genes are TRBV18 and TRBJ1-2; D remains ambiguous. Germline lookup yields CDR1 KGHSH and CDR2 LQKENI. V lost 2 bases and J 1 base, leaving 8 bases between the germline ends. There are 14 residues in the CDR3. The CDR3 DNA follows: TGTGCCAGCTCACCAGCACACCATAACTATGGCTACACCTTC. It specifies CASSPAHHNYGYTF.

The chain combines TRBV2 with TRBJ2-2; D gene uncertain. The CDR3 sequence is 16 residues long. CDR1 and CDR2 from the germline V gene are SNHLY and FYNNEI. Between the trimmed V and J ends, which lost 4 bases and 2 bases, there was a span of 14 bases. CDR3 sequence: CASSAEAPANTGELFF. CDR3 DNA: TGTGCCAGCAGTGCTGAAGCTCCTGCTAACACCGGGGAGCTGTTTTTT.

The chain uses TRBV6-6 and TRBJ1-5; no definite D call. V shed 4 bases and J shed 3 bases, with 4 bases lying between them. Germline lookup yields CDR1 MNHNY and CDR2 SVGAGI (reference sequence). The CDR3 has 12 amino acids. The CDR3, as DNA: TGTGCCAGCAGTTCCGTCAATCAGCCCCAGCATTTT. It translates to CASSSVNQPQHF.

V and J are TRBV9 and TRBJ2-5, with 7 bases identical to TRBD1. Per germline, CDR1 SGDLS and CDR2 YYNGEE. With V trimmed by 0 bases and J by 3 bases, 8 bases remained unmatched. The CDR3 extends over 16 amino acids. CDR3 loop: CASSVAIRDSKETQYF. In nucleotides, the CDR3 is TGTGCCAGCAGCGTAGCTATCCGGGACAGTAAAGAGACCCAGTACTTC.

On this clone itself: The sample carries other DNA sequences with the same CDR3. V is TRBV27 and J is TRBJ1-1; 8 bases agree with TRBD1. From germline, CDR1 is MNHEY and CDR2 SMNVEV (reference sequence). The CDR3 is 14 amino acids. The trim removed 5 bases at V and 1 base at J, leaving 3 bases unmatched. The CDR3 DNA reads as TGTGCCAGCAGTCCCGGACAGGGGAACACTGAAGCTTTCTTT. Translating it yields CASSPGQGNTEAFF.

The chain recombines TRBV10-1 with TRBJ2-5; the match to TRBD2 covers 8 bases. In germline, CDR1 is WNHNN, CDR2 SYGVQD (reference sequence). This CDR3 region has 13 residues. The J segment lost 1 base and the V segment lost 8 bases, leaving 3 bases of the junction unmatched. CDR3 nucleotide sequence: TGCGCCAGCTCTACTAGCGGCCAAGAGACCCAGTACTTC. Translation: CASSTSGQETQYF.

V gene TRBV21-1 combines with J gene TRBJ2-4; the D call TRBD2 from the table was never checked on the DNA. TRBV21-1 is described as a pseudogene. This CDR3 has 14 residues. Written as DNA, the CDR3 is TGTGCCAGCAGCAGTGTAGAGGCCAAAAACATTCAGTACTTC. Translation gives CASSSVEAKNIQYF.

This clone was observed a handful of times. The chain carries TRBV20-1 and TRBJ2-5; D gene uncertain. CDR1 and CDR2 from the germline V gene are DFQATT and SNEGSKA (reference sequence). The ends were cut back, 3 bases at V and 6 bases at J, with 5 bases in the middle. The CDR3 is 10 residues long. This CDR3 reads CSASRKTQYF. In DNA form, the CDR3 reads TGCAGTGCTAGTCGTAAGACCCAGTACTTC.

The gene calls are TRBV7-9 and TRBJ2-7; 8 bases align to TRBD1. Germline V gives CDR1 SEHNR, CDR2 FQNEAQ (reference sequence). The CDR3 length is 13 residues. V shed 6 bases and J 2 bases; nucleotides not matched to a gene: 3. The CDR3 bases are TGTGCCAGCAGGAGACAGGGGCCCTACGAGCAGTACTTC. Its translation: CASRRQGPYEQYF.

The CDR3 DNA reads as TGTGCCAGCAGTTTTTCAGGTAGTGAAAAACTGTTTTTT. Translation: CASSFSGSEKLFF. The genes are TRBV28 and TRBJ1-4; D uncertain. Looked up from germline, CDR1 is MDHEN and CDR2 is SYDVKM. CDR3 length: 13 residues. V gave up 3 bases and J gave up 7 bases, with 9 bases separating them. The full variable domain, completed using reference TRBV28 and TRBJ1-4, is DVKVTQSSRYLVKRTGEKVFLECVQDMDHENMFWYRQDPGLGLRLIYFSYDVKMKEKGDIPEGYSVSREKKERFSLILESASTNQTSMYLCASSFSGSEKLFFGSGTQLSVL.

V usage is TRBV7-3 and J usage is TRBJ2-3; 10 bases map to TRBD1. The V gene end was trimmed by 5 bases and the J gene end by 3 bases; junction bases not matched to a gene: 5. CDR1 SGHTA and CDR2 FQGTGA come from the germline V gene. The CDR3 sequence is 15 residues long. CDR3 sequence: CASSPRTGGTDTQYF. In DNA form, the CDR3 reads TGTGCCAGCAGCCCCCGGACAGGGGGGACAGATACGCAGTATTTT.

The chain is built from TRBV5-1 and TRBJ2-3; 7 bases align to TRBD2. CDR1 and CDR2 from the germline V gene are SGHRS and YFSETQ. The CDR3 runs to 16 residues. Losses at the gene ends were 0 bases for V and 2 bases for J; bases not matched to a gene: 6. In DNA, the CDR3 is TGCGCCAGCAGCTTGGCGGCTAGCGGATTCACAGATACGCAGTATTTT. Protein: CASSLAASGFTDTQYF. Variable domain in full (rest from reference TRBV5-1 and TRBJ2-3): KAGVTQTPRYLIKTRGQQVTLSCSPISGHRSVSWYQQTPGQGLQFLFEYFSETQRNKGNFPGRFSGRQFSNSRSEMNVSTLELGDSALYLCASSLAASGFTDTQYFGPGTRLTVL.

This clone appeared once. The chain couples TRBV9 to TRBJ2-1; D may be TRBD2 (6 bases). The V and J ends lost 0 bases and 10 bases respectively, with 23 bases between them. The CDR3 is made up of 17 amino acids. CDR1 and CDR2 from the germline V gene are SGDLS and YYNGEE. CDR3 DNA sequence: TGTGCCAGCAGCGTAGCGGGGGACGGGAGAGGGTCTGGCGAGCAGTTCTTC. It specifies CASSVAGDGRGSGEQFF.

This rearrangement joins TRBV30 to TRBJ1-1; D call uncertain. Germline V gene data show CDR1 as GTSNPN and CDR2 as SVGIG (reference sequence). Trimming stripped 7 bases from V and 7 bases from J, with 19 bases between. This CDR3 has 13 residues. The CDR3 DNA reads as TGTGCCTCCACCCGGGAAAGCAAAATTGAAGCTTTCTTT. Protein product: CASTRESKIEAFF. Full variable domain (remainder filled in from reference TRBV30 and TRBJ1-1): SQTIHQWPATLVQPVGSPLSLECTVEGTSNPNLYWYRQAAGRGLQLLFYSVGIGQISSEVPQNLSASRPQDRQFILSSKKLLLSDSGFYLCASTRESKIEAFFGQGTRLTVV.

V is TRBV2 and J is TRBJ2-7; 9 nucleotides line up with TRBD1. Trimming cost V 4 bases and J 4 bases; bases outside gene matches: 8. The V gene's germline CDR1 is SNHLY and CDR2 FYNNEI. The CDR3 totals 15 residues. CDR3 protein: CASSVIGTGLYEQYF. The DNA of the CDR3 is TGTGCCAGCAGTGTTATTGGGACAGGGCTATACGAGCAGTACTTC.

The chain combines TRBV29-1 with TRBJ1-1; the match to TRBD1 covers 9 bases. The CDR3 consists of 11 residues. V shed 6 bases and J 10 bases; nucleotides not matched to a gene: 6. Germline loops: CDR1 SQVTM, CDR2 ANQGSEA. CDR3 sequence reads: CSVGQGLGAFF. The CDR3 DNA reads as TGCAGCGTCGGACAGGGGCTAGGAGCTTTCTTT.

This chain joins TRBV7-8 and TRBJ2-7; D is possibly TRBD1 (6 bases). The CDR3 consists of 12 residues. Between the trimmed V and J ends, which lost 3 bases and 7 bases, there was a span of 10 bases. Germline-derived CDR1 and CDR2 are SGHVS and FQNEAQ. This CDR3 is CASSFGQREQYF. As DNA, the CDR3 is TGTGCCAGCAGCTTTGGACAGAGGGAGCAGTACTTC.

This clone showed up just a few times. The chain combines TRBV28 with TRBJ2-5; 8 nucleotides line up with TRBD1. V lost 5 bases to trimming and J lost 5 bases; unmatched junction nucleotides: 7. This CDR3 region has 14 residues. Germline-derived CDR1 and CDR2 are MDHEN and SYDVKM. The CDR3 bases are TGTGCCAGCAGTCCACAGACAGGGGTTGAGACCCAGTACTTC. The encoded protein is CASSPQTGVETQYF.

V usage is TRBV28 and J usage is TRBJ1-5, with 10 bases aligning to TRBD1. CDR3 length: 15 residues. J was trimmed by 6 bases and V by 6 bases; bases with no gene match: 8. Germline-derived CDR1 and CDR2 are MDHEN and SYDVKM. The CDR3: CASSPRQGAVQPQHF. CDR3 in DNA: TGTGCCAGCAGCCCTCGACAGGGGGCAGTTCAGCCCCAGCATTTT.

This clone was found once. The chain recombines TRBV5-1 with TRBJ2-5; the match to TRBD1 covers 8 bases. CDR1 SGHRS and CDR2 YFSETQ come from the germline V gene. V lost 3 bases and J lost 5; bases outside the gene matches: 0. The CDR3 runs to 12 residues. In DNA form, the CDR3 reads TGCGCCAGCAGCTACAGGGGGGAGACCCAGTACTTC. Translating gives CASSYRGETQYF.

This clone showed up just once. V gene TRBV7-8 combines with J gene TRBJ2-5; 10 bases match TRBD1. CDR1 is SGHVS, CDR2 FQNEAQ, per germline. With V trimmed by 3 bases and J by 4 bases, 2 bases remained unmatched. The CDR3 spans 14 residues. CDR3 DNA sequence: TGTGCCAGCAGCTTCGGGACAGGGGCAGAGACCCAGTACTTC. Translation gives CASSFGTGAETQYF.

This clone has only one observation. Germline and junction disagree at one end, which may indicate a read error. Distinct nucleotide sequences in the sample also encode this CDR3. The chain couples TRBV4-1 to TRBJ1-1; the match to TRBD1 covers 8 bases. CDR1 is MGHRA, CDR2 YSYEKL, per germline. The CDR3 is 14 residues long. The CDR3 bases are TGCGCCAGCAGACGACAGGGGAGTGTCACTGAAGCCTTCTTT. Protein sequence: CASRRQGSVTEAFF.

The chain has TRBV5-4 and TRBJ1-2; 8 positions agree with TRBD1. J gave up 3 bases and V 4 bases, and 8 bases lay outside the gene matches. Germline V gives CDR1 SGHNT, CDR2 YYREEE (reference sequence). CDR3 length equals 15 residues. In DNA, the CDR3 is TGTGCCAGCAGCCCCGCACCGGGACAGGACTATGGCTACACCTTC. It is translated as CASSPAPGQDYGYTF.

This chain joins TRBV14 and TRBJ2-7; the D gene is possibly TRBD2 (7 bases). The CDR3 has 14 residues. V lost 4 bases to trimming and J lost 2 bases, with 12 bases between them. Germline V CDR1 and CDR2: SGHDN, FVKESK. DNA for the CDR3: TGTGCCAGCAGCCGAGGGGGGACTACCTACGAGCAGTACTTC. It is translated as CASSRGGTTYEQYF. The full variable domain, completed using reference TRBV14 and TRBJ2-7, is EAGVTQFPSHSVIEKGQTVTLRCDPISGHDNLYWYRRVMGKEIKFLLHFVKESKQDESGMPNNRFLAERTGGTYSTLKVQPAELEDSGVYFCASSRGGTTYEQYFGPGTRLTVT.

The chain carries TRBV19 and TRBJ1-1; 9 bases line up with TRBD1. V lost 4 bases to trimming and J lost 5 bases; unmatched junction nucleotides: 14. Germline-derived CDR1 and CDR2 are LNHDA and SQIVND (reference sequence). The CDR3 has 17 residues. CDR3 coding DNA: TGTGCCAGTAGTAAAGGAAGACAGGGGGGTTTTGGTACTGAAGCTTTCTTT. Translation gives CASSKGRQGGFGTEAFF.

This chain connects TRBV10-3 to TRBJ2-7; TRBD2 might be the D (6 bases). The CDR3 loop spans 16 amino acids. Germline CDR1 ENHRY, CDR2 SYGVKD. V lost 7 bases and J 1 base, leaving 20 bases between the germline ends. DNA of the CDR3: TGTGCCATCACGGCAACTCGCTTAGCGGTTTCCTACGAGCAGTACTTC. It specifies CAITATRLAVSYEQYF.

The chain uses TRBV28 and TRBJ1-1; TRBD1 aligns across 8 bases. Germline lookup yields CDR1 MDHEN and CDR2 SYDVKM. The CDR3 is 14 amino acids. The J segment lost 11 bases and the V segment lost 6 bases, leaving 14 bases of the junction unmatched. The CDR3 reads CASRGTGTTLAAFF. CDR3 bases: TGTGCCAGCAGAGGGACAGGAACAACACTTGCTGCTTTCTTT.

This sequence joins TRBV6-6 and TRBJ2-5; D not resolved. The ends were cut back, 2 bases at V and 5 bases at J, with 15 bases in the middle. Germline V gene lookup returns CDR1 MNHNY and CDR2 SVGAGI (reference sequence). The CDR3 spans 15 residues. The CDR3 reads CASSYGQHIVETQYF. The DNA for the CDR3 is TGTGCCAGCAGTTACGGGCAGCACATTGTGGAGACCCAGTACTTC.